A single TCR beta chain is shown here with its context. No antigen is known for it. In TCRdb, the 5' RACE reads were re-called with MiXCR into one record per CDR3 protein. The repertoire holds about 64,000 distinct CDR3 sequences, with approximately 23% as singletons. Overall study findings and caveats: Tumor-infiltrating Treg TCR alpha and beta sequences overlapped most with tumor naive CD4+ T cells, then blood naive.

Germline V gene sequence: CDR1 MNHNS, CDR2 SASEGT. The V and J ends lost 5 bases and 3 bases, in that order; junction bases with no gene match: 5. This CDR3 is built from 14 residues. This receptor was taken from a female donor with breast cancer. The sequencing input was memory CD4+ T cells sorted from a lymph node. The subset was: memory CD4+ T cells, CD4+CD45RO+CD25-. The chain links TRBV6-1 to TRBJ1-2; 8 nucleotides line up with TRBD1. CDR3 sequence reads: CASSFRGHDYGYTF. CDR3 bases: TGTGCCAGCAGTTTCAGGGGGCATGACTATGGCTACACCTTC.